This TCR beta chain came from a study of T cell repertoires in cytomegalovirus infection. Whole-study context: The study used recently identified HLA-C-restricted and well-studied HLA-B-restricted CMV epitopes. Indicated by public TCR beta signatures were CMV infection and matching HLA type. Study results and caveats: Summed public TCR beta family frequency identified CMV carriers bearing the relevant HLA. The ex vivo response was dominated by HLA-C-restricted CMV-specific TCR beta clonotypes.

TCRdb ran MiXCR on the reads and lists one entry per CDR3 protein. The data hold roughly 860,000 distinct CDR3 sequences, with over 25% observed a single time. In regard to this clonotype: As yet, its antigen is unknown.

Sequences were derived from cultured CD8+ T cells from PBMCs, sampled from culture after CMV antigen stimulation. The receptor was isolated from a human donor in good health (CMV status not recorded). Some clones in this sample may be carry-over from other donors' samples.

CDR3 protein: CASSEPSGGAEEQFF. Written as DNA, the CDR3 is TGTGCCAGCAGTGAACCTAGCGGGGGGGCAGAGGAGCAGTTCTTC. V gene TRBV2 combines with J gene TRBJ2-1, with 12 bases identical to TRBD2. CDR1 SNHLY and CDR2 FYNNEI come from the germline V gene. The length of the CDR3 is 15 residues. The ends lost 2 bases at V and 10 bases at J; junction bases unmatched: 6.